The 20 T cell receptor beta chains below all came from one sample that was sequenced in a study of response to subunit inactivated influenza vaccine. TCRdb analysed the RT-PCR reads with MiXCR anew, one entry per CDR3 protein. The data show about 520,000 distinct CDR3 sequences, 25% seen once. This material consisted of CD4+ T cells sorted from PBMCs, taken more than 4 days after vaccination. The receptor source for this set is a man over 45 who received an inactivated influenza vaccine.

In this sample, this clonotype turned up a few times. V is TRBV15 and J is TRBJ2-4, with D perhaps matching TRBD2 (5 bases). The CDR3 covers 15 residues. Deletions cut 2 bases from V and 6 bases from J, with 14 bases between. Germline V CDR1 and CDR2: LNHNV, YYDKDF (reference sequence). CDR3 protein: CATSRNTRTANIQYF. CDR3 in DNA: TGTGCCACCAGCAGAAATACTAGGACCGCAAACATTCAGTACTTC.

The chain employs TRBV18 and TRBJ2-5; D gene ambiguous. Trimming shortened V by 0 bases and J by 3 bases, and 11 bases separated the two germline ends. Germline CDR1 KGHSH, CDR2 LQKENI. The CDR3 is made up of 15 amino acids. This CDR3 is CASSPPGRLKETQYF. CDR3 sequence (DNA): TGTGCCAGCTCACCACCGGGCCGGCTAAAAGAGACCCAGTACTTC.

V usage is TRBV7-2 and J usage is TRBJ1-6; D not certain. Germline V gene data show CDR1 as SGHTA and CDR2 as FQGNSA. The CDR3 runs to 13 residues. V lost 1 base and J lost 10, with 8 bases in between. The CDR3 sequence: CASSLVESSPLHF. CDR3 sequence (DNA): TGTGCCAGCAGCTTAGTAGAGTCCTCACCCCTCCACTTT.

This chain joins TRBV28 and TRBJ1-5, with TRBD1 matching over 9 bases. Germline V CDR1 and CDR2: MDHEN, SYDVKM. The CDR3 is 15 residues long. The J segment lost 8 bases and the V segment lost 5 bases, leaving 10 bases of the junction unmatched. CDR3 region: CASSGTGTGLKPQHF. For the CDR3, the DNA is TGTGCCAGCAGTGGAACCGGGACAGGGCTAAAGCCCCAGCATTTT.

This clonotype was found a few times. This sequence joins TRBV29-1 and TRBJ1-2; 7 bases line up with TRBD1. The V gene end was trimmed by 5 bases and the J gene end by 4 bases; junction bases not matched to a gene: 4. This CDR3 region has 12 residues. Germline V gives CDR1 SQVTM, CDR2 ANQGSEA. CDR3: CSVQGGGYGYTF. Written as DNA, the CDR3 is TGCAGCGTTCAGGGGGGTGGCTATGGCTACACCTTC.

V usage is TRBV2 and J usage is TRBJ2-4; D may be TRBD1 (6 bases). Germline CDR1 reads SNHLY; CDR2 reads FYNNEI. This CDR3 contains 15 residues. V lost 6 bases and J 4 bases, leaving 16 bases between the germline ends. The CDR3 DNA is TGTGCCAGCAGCCAAGGACAGTTCCTAAAAAACATTCAGTACTTC. This codes for CASSQGQFLKNIQYF.

The chain joins TRBV4-3 to TRBJ2-3, with 12 nucleotides matching TRBD2. The CDR3 spans 18 residues. Germline CDR1 LGHNA, CDR2 YSLEER. The V and J ends lost 1 base and 6 bases, in that order; junction bases with no gene match: 11. The CDR3: CASSQAPGTSGPTDTQYF. For the CDR3, the DNA is TGCGCCAGCAGCCAAGCCCCCGGGACTAGCGGGCCAACGGATACGCAGTATTTT.

This clonotype was observed a handful of times. The V gene is TRBV5-1, the J gene TRBJ2-2, with 15 bases fitting TRBD2. This CDR3 is built from 16 residues. Germline values: CDR1 SGHRS, CDR2 YFSETQ. Unmatched junction bases numbered 5, after V lost 4 bases and J lost 7 bases. CDR3 DNA: TGCGCCAGCAGCCTGATGGGACTAGCGGGAGGCGGGGAGCTGTTTTTT. It encodes CASSLMGLAGGGELFF.

The chain combines TRBV4-1 with TRBJ2-7; 8 bases fit TRBD1. CDR1 is MGHRA and CDR2 is YSYEKL in the germline V gene. This CDR3 is built from 16 residues. V shed 3 bases and J 0 bases; nucleotides not matched to a gene: 7. CDR3 in amino acids: CASSQGPDRVSYEQYF. CDR3 bases: TGCGCCAGCAGCCAGGGTCCGGACAGGGTCTCCTACGAGCAGTACTTC.

The chain combines TRBV7-2 with TRBJ2-7, with TRBD1 as a possible D gene (6 bases). V was shortened by 3 bases and J by 2 bases, with 11 bases between the two germline ends. Germline assignment: CDR1 SGHTA and CDR2 FQGNSA. This CDR3 comprises 14 residues. In DNA, the CDR3 is TGTGCCAGCAGCTTTACACAGGGAGCCTACGAGCAGTACTTC. It specifies CASSFTQGAYEQYF.

This clonotype has just a few counts. The chain employs TRBV6-1 and TRBJ2-3, with D uncertain. Deletions cut 1 base from V and 3 bases from J, with 5 bases between. Germline values: CDR1 MNHNS, CDR2 SASEGT. The CDR3 covers 13 residues. CDR3 amino acids: CASSEVATDTQYF. As DNA, the CDR3 is TGTGCCAGCAGTGAAGTGGCTACAGATACGCAGTATTTT.

This clonotype was seen more than once but under ten times. CDR3 sequence reads: CASSQVGTRGRSDTQYF. The CDR3 nucleotides read TGCGCCAGCAGCCAAGTTGGGACAAGGGGCCGTTCAGATACGCAGTATTTT. The chain uses TRBV4-3 and TRBJ2-3, with D tentatively TRBD1 (6 bases). Germline CDR1 reads LGHNA; CDR2 reads YSLEER. V was pared by 1 base and J by 4 bases, with 18 bases between. This CDR3 spans 17 amino acids.

V is TRBV2 and J is TRBJ2-1; D remains unclear. The V end was cut by 5 bases, the J end by 8 bases, with 19 bases between. The CDR3 runs to 15 residues. From germline, CDR1 is SNHLY and CDR2 FYNNEI. The CDR3 nucleotides are TGTGCCAGCAGTAGTGGGATCCTTCGTGGCGATGAGCAGTTCTTC. This sequence encodes CASSSGILRGDEQFF.

The CDR3 coding sequence is TGTGCCATCAGTGAATGGACAGATTCTATGCGCTACACCTTC. It specifies CAISEWTDSMRYTF. This rearrangement joins TRBV10-3 to TRBJ1-2; D possibly corresponds to TRBD1 (6 bases). The CDR3 extends over 14 amino acids. Deletions cut 3 bases from V and 9 bases from J, with 17 bases between. Germline loops: CDR1 ENHRY, CDR2 SYGVKD.

This clonotype appeared a few times. The chain links TRBV5-1 to TRBJ2-5, with 7 bases fitting TRBD1. The germline gives CDR1 SGHRS, CDR2 YFSETQ. This CDR3 region has 14 residues. The V and J ends lost 4 bases and 7 bases, in that order; junction bases with no gene match: 10. The CDR3 region is CASSADRVGGTQYF. In DNA form, the CDR3 reads TGCGCCAGCAGCGCCGACAGGGTTGGCGGGACCCAGTACTTC.

The chain links TRBV25-1 to TRBJ2-7; D is unclear. The V gene lost 8 bases and the J gene lost 10 bases, with 12 bases spanning the gap. The germline V gene encodes CDR1 MGHDK and CDR2 SYGVNS. This CDR3 contains 10 residues. The CDR3 DNA is TGTGCCAGCGAGGTCGGCAGACAGTACTTC. The encoded protein is CASEVGRQYF.

This chain links TRBV12-3 or TRBV12-4 with TRBJ2-3; 8 positions match TRBD2. The CDR3 covers 18 residues. After removal of 7 bases from V and 4 bases from J, the junction contained 19 bases not matched to a gene. The CDR3 sequence is CASTREGVLTSAPDTQYF. CDR3 nucleotides: TGTGCCAGCACCCGGGAGGGGGTCCTGACTAGTGCCCCAGATACGCAGTATTTT.

J is TRBJ1-2 and V is TRBV5-4, with D uncertain. CDR1 and CDR2 from the germline V gene are SGHNT and YYREEE (reference sequence). V was trimmed by 3 bases and J by 13 bases, leaving 7 bases between them. This CDR3 is 9 amino acids long. The DNA for the CDR3 is TGTGCCAGCAGCTGCCATGGCACCTTC. This sequence encodes CASSCHGTF.

The rearrangement uses TRBV4-2 and TRBJ2-7, with D possibly TRBD1 on 5 matching bases. There are 16 residues in the CDR3. Germline lookup yields CDR1 LGHNA and CDR2 YNFKEQ. V was cut by 0 bases and J by 7 bases, with 19 bases left in between. CDR3 amino acids: CASSQDRAGPLGEQYF. The CDR3 DNA reads as TGTGCCAGCAGCCAAGATCGCGCAGGGCCCTTGGGGGAGCAGTACTTC.

The genes are TRBV6-2 or TRBV6-3 and TRBJ2-7; D might be TRBD2 (5 bases). Trimming removed 6 bases at V and 3 bases at J, with 18 bases between. This CDR3 contains 15 residues. CDR1 is MNHEY, CDR2 SVGEGT, per germline. CDR3 loop: CASSRGITVGYEQYF. The CDR3 DNA is TGTGCCAGCAGCCGAGGGATCACCGTTGGCTACGAGCAGTACTTC.